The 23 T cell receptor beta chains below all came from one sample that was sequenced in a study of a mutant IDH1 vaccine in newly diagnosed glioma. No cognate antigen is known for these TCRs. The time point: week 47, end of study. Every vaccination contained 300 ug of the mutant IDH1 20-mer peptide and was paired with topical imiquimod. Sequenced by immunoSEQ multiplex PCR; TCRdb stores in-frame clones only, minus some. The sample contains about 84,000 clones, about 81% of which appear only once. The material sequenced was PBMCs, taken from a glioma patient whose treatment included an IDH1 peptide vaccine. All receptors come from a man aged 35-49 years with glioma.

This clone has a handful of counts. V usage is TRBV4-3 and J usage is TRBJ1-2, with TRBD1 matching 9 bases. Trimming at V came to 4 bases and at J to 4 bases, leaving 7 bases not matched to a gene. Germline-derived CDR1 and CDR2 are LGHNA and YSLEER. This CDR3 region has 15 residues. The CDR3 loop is CASSLGTGSTYGYTF. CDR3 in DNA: TGCGCCAGCAGCCTCGGGACAGGGAGCACCTATGGCTACACCTTC.

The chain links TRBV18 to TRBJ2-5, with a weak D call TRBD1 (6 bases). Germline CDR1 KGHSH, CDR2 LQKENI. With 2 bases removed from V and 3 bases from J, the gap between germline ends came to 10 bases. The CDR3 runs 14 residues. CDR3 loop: CASSPEAGEETQYF. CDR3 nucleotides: TGTGCCAGCTCACCAGAAGCAGGGGAAGAGACCCAGTACTTC.

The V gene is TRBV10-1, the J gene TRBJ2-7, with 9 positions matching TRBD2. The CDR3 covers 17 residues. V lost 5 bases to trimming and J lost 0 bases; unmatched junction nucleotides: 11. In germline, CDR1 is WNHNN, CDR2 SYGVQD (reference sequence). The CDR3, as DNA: TGCGCCAGCAGTAAAAACGAACTAGCGGGCACCTCCTACGAGCAGTACTTC. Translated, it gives CASSKNELAGTSYEQYF.

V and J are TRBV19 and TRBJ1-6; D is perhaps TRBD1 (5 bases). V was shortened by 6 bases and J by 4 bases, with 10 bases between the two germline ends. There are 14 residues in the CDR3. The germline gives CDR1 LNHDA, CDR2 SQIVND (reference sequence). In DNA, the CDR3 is TGTGCCAGTAGCCAACAGGAATATAATTCACCCCTCCACTTT. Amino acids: CASSQQEYNSPLHF.

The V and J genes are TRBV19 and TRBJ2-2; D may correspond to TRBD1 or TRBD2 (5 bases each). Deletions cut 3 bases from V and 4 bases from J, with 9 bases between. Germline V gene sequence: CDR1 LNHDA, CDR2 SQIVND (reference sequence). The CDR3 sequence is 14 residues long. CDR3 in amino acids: CASSIGGSTGELFF. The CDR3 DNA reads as TGTGCCAGTAGTATTGGGGGTAGCACCGGGGAGCTGTTTTTT.

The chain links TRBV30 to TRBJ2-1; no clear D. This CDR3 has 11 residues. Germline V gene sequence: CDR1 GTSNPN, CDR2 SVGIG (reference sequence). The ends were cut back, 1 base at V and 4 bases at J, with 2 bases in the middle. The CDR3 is CAWSGYNEQFF. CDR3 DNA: TGTGCCTGGAGTGGATACAATGAGCAGTTCTTC.

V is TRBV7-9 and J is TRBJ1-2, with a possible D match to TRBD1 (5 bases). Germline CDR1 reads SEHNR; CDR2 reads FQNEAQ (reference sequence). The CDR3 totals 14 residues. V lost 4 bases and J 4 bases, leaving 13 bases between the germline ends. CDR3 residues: CASSSEGLVYGYTF. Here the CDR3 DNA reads TGTGCCAGCAGCTCCGAGGGGCTCGTCTATGGCTACACCTTC.

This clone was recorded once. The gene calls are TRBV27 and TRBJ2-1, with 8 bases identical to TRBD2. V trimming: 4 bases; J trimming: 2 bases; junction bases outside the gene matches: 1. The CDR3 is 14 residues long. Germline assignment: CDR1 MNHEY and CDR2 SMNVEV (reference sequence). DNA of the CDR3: TGTGCCAGCAGTTCACTAGCGGCCTACAATGAGCAGTTCTTC. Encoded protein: CASSSLAAYNEQFF.

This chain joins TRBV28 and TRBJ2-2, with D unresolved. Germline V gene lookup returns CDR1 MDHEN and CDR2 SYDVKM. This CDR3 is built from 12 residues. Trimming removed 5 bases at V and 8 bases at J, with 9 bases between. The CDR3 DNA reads TGTGCCAGCAGTACCTCCACAGGGGAGCTGTTTTTT. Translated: CASSTSTGELFF.

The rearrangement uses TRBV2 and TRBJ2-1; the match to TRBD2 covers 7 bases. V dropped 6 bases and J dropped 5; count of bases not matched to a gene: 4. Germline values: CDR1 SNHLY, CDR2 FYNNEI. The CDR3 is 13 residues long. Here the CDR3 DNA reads TGTGCCAGCAGGGAGCGGGAAAACAATGAGCAGTTCTTC. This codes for CASRERENNEQFF.

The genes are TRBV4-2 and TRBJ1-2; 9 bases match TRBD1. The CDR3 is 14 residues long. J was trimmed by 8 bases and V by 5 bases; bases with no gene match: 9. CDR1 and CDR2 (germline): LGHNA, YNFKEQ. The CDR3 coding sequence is TGTGCCAGCAGCAAAACAGGGGGCGGTCAAGGCTACACCTTC. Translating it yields CASSKTGGGQGYTF.

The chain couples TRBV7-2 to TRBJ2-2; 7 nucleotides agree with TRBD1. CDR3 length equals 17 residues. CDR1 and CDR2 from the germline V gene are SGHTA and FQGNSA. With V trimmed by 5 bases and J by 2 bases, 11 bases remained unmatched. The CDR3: CASSPRPGQLNTGELFF. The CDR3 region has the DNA TGTGCCAGCAGCCCGAGACCGGGACAGCTAAACACCGGGGAGCTGTTTTTT.

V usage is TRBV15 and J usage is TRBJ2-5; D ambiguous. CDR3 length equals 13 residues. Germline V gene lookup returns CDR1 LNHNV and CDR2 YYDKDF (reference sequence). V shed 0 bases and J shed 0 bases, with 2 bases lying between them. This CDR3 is CATSRDYQETQYF. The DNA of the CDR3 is TGTGCCACCAGCAGAGACTACCAAGAGACCCAGTACTTC.

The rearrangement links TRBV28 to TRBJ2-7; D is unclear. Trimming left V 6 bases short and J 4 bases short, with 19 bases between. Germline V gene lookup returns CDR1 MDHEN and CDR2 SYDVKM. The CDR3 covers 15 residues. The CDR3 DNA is TGTGCCAGCAGCCCCGACCTGCCCTCACCTTACGAGCAGTACTTC. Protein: CASSPDLPSPYEQYF.

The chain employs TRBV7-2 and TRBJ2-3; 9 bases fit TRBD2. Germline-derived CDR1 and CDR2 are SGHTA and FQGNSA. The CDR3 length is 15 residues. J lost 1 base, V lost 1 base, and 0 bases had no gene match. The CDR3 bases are TGTGCCAGCAGCTTAGGACTAGCGGGCACAGATACGCAGTATTTT. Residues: CASSLGLAGTDTQYF.

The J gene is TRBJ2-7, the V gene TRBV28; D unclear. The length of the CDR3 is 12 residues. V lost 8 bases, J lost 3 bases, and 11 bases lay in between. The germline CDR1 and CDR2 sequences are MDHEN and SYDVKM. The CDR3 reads CASRNAGYEQYF. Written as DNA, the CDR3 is TGTGCCAGCCGCAACGCCGGCTACGAGCAGTACTTC.

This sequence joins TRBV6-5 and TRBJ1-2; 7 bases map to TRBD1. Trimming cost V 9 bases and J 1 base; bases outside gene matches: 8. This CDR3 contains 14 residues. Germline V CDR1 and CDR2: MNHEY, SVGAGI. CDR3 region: CASTQGRGNYGYTF. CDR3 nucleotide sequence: TGTGCCAGTACACAGGGGAGGGGTAACTATGGCTACACCTTC.

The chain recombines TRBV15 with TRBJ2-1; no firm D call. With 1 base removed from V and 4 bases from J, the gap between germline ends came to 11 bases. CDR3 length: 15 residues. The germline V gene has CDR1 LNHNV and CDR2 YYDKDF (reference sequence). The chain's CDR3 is CATSRARSHYNEQFF. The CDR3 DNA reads TGTGCCACCAGCAGAGCCAGGAGTCATTACAATGAGCAGTTCTTC.

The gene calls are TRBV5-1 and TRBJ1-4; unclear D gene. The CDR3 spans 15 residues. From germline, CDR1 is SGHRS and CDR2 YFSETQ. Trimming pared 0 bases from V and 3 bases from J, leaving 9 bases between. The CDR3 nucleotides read TGCGCCAGCAGCTTGGGAGTTCAGGCTAATGAAAAACTGTTTTTT. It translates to CASSLGVQANEKLFF.

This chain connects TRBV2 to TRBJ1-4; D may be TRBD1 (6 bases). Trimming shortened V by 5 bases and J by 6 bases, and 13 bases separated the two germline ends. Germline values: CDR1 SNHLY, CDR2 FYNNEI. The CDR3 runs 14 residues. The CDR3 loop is CASSKTGQYEKLFF. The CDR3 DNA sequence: TGTGCCAGCAGTAAGACAGGACAGTATGAAAAACTGTTTTTT.

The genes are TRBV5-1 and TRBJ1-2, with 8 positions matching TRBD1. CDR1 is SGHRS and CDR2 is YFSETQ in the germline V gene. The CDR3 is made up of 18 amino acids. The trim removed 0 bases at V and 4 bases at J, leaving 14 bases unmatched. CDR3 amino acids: CASSLAEGQGTIGYGYTF. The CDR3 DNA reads TGCGCCAGCAGCTTGGCCGAAGGACAGGGAACTATTGGCTATGGCTACACCTTC. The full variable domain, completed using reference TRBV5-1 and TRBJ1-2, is KAGVTQTPRYLIKTRGQQVTLSCSPISGHRSVSWYQQTPGQGLQFLFEYFSETQRNKGNFPGRFSGRQFSNSRSEMNVSTLELGDSALYLCASSLAEGQGTIGYGYTFGSGTRLTVV.

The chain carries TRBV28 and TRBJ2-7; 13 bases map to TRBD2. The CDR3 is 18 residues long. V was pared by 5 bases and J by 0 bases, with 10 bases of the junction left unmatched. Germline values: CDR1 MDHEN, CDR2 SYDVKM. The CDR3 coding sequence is TGTGCCAGCAGTCCCGGGACTAGCGGGGTAGCTTACTCCTACGAGCAGTACTTC. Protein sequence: CASSPGTSGVAYSYEQYF.

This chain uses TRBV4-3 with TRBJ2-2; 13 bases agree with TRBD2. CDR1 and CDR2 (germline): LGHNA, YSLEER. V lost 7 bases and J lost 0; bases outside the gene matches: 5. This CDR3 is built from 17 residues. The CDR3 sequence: CASKPGLAGPNTGELFF. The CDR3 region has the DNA TGCGCCAGCAAACCGGGACTAGCGGGACCGAACACCGGGGAGCTGTTTTTT.